The sequence of this T cell receptor beta chain was determined in a study of blood T cells in healthy people across ages. Germline values: CDR1 SGHRS, CDR2 YFSETQ. V dropped 4 bases and J dropped 5; count of bases not matched to a gene: 12. CDR3 length: 16 amino acids. This clonotype was seen ten or more times. Primed by a sample-barcoded 5' primer and a J-beta primer mix, a second PCR proceeded for 7 to 11 cycles. TCRdb passed the 5' RACE reads through MiXCR, listing each CDR3 protein once. The sample carries 710,000 or so distinct CDR3 sequences, about a third recorded once. Material for sequencing was blood. The V and J genes are TRBV5-1 and TRBJ2-1; 7 nucleotides align to TRBD2. The receptor's source is a woman aged 80 or over in good health. The CDR3 sequence is CASSAKWGGRDNEQFF. CDR3 DNA: TGCGCCAGCAGCGCCAAGTGGGGGGGTCGGGACAATGAGCAGTTCTTC. Looking up the rest from reference TRBV5-1 and TRBJ2-1 gives the full variable domain: KAGVTQTPRYLIKTRGQQVTLSCSPISGHRSVSWYQQTPGQGLQFLFEYFSETQRNKGNFPGRFSGRQFSNSRSEMNVSTLELGDSALYLCASSAKWGGRDNEQFFGPGTRLTVL.